The clone carrying this T cell receptor (beta chain) was seen more than once but under ten times. What it binds is not known. The data were obtained in a study of shared clonotypes between healthy human individuals. Nashville, Tennessee was home to all donors, who were Caucasian adults. The study's findings and limits: Clonotype sharing across four donors was observed for approximately 5% of naive CD4 clonotypes. Depth was large, yet rarefaction showed that sorted-subset sequencing was incomplete.

V was shortened by 2 bases and J by 3 bases, with 13 bases between the two germline ends. The CDR3 is 14 residues long. Germline V gene data show CDR1 as SQVTM and CDR2 as ANQGSEA. TCRdb's table, derived via immunoSEQ multiplex PCR, lists solely in-frame clones and lacks some. The sample shows around 1 million clones, over 60% of them seen only once. The chain links TRBV29-1 to TRBJ1-1; D is perhaps TRBD1 (5 bases). The sequence was collected from a man in his late teens or twenties in good health. Input material: memory CD4+ T cells sorted from blood. Subset specified: CD45RA-negative fraction. The CDR3: CSVEIGGVDTEAFF. The CDR3 DNA reads TGCAGCGTTGAAATCGGGGGTGTGGACACTGAAGCTTTCTTT.